This TCR beta chain was retrieved from a study of tumor-infiltrating lymphocytes in primary liver carcinoma. Study details: Surgeons treated the primary liver carcinoma of the patients by surgical resection. The study enrolled male and female patients aged 30 to 69 years. Tumors were stage T1-T3 N0M0, about 4 to 11 cm across.

A remark on this clonotype: A single base separates this from a much larger clone, so it may be a read error. The conserved phenylalanine or tryptophan normally closing the CDR3 is absent here, so this likely arose from a read error.

CDR1 is MNHNY and CDR2 is SVGAGI in the germline V gene (reference sequence). V was pared by 5 bases and J by 0 bases, with 4 bases of the junction left unmatched. The CDR3 spans 14 residues. With around 490 ng total RNA as template and a constant-region primer, TCR beta cDNA was made. What produced the TCR beta libraries was three nested multiplex PCR rounds using slightly modified ARM-PCR. Primers for the first two PCR rounds were TRBV1-TRBV30 forward primers and a C-beta reverse primer (roughly 10 cycles per round). TCRdb reprocessed the multiplex PCR reads via MiXCR and lists one record per CDR3 protein. The sample holds approximately 330,000 distinct CDR3 sequences, around 60% seen once. Unsorted whole blood supplied the blood RNA, and germline DNA was isolated too.

This clonotype was sampled from a man between 40 and 49 years old with primary liver carcinoma and hepatitis B virus infection. The V call is TRBV6-6, the J call TRBJ2-7; 7 nucleotides match TRBD1. Sequenced sample: peripheral blood. DNA of the CDR3: TGTGCCAGCAGTGCCAGGGACAGCTCCTACGAGCAGTACCTC. This gives the protein CASSARDSSYEQYL.